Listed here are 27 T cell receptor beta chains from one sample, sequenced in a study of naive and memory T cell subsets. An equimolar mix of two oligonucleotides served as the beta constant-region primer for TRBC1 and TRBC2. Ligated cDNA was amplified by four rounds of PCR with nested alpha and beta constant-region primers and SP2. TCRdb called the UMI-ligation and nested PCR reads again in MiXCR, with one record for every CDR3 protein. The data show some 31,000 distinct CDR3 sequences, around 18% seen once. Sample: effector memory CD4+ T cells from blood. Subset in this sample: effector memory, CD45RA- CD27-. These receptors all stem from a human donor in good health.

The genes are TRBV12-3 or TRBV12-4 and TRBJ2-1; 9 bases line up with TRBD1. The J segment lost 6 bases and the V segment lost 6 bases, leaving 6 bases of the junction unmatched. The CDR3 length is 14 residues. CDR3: CASSPTGGFNEQFF. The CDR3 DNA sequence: TGTGCCAGCAGCCCGACAGGGGGATTCAATGAGCAGTTCTTC.

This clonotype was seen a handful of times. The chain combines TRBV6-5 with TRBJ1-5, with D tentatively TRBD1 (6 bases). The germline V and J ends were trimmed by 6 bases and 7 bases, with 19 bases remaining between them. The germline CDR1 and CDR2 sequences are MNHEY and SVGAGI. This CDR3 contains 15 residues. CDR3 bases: TGTGCCAGCAGGCCGGCGACAGGAACCAGCCAGCCCCAGCATTTT. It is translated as CASRPATGTSQPQHF.

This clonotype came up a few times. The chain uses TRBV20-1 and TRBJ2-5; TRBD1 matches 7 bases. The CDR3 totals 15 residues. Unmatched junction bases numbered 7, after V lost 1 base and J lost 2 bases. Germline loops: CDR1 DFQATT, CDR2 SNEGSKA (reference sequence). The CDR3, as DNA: TGCAGTGCTAGAGTTGCAACAGGGGATCAAGAGACCCAGTACTTC. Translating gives CSARVATGDQETQYF.

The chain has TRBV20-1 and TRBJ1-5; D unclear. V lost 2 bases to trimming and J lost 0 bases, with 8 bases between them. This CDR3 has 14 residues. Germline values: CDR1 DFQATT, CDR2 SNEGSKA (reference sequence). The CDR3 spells CSARRADSNQPQHF. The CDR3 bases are TGCAGTGCTAGAAGGGCAGATAGCAATCAGCCCCAGCATTTT.

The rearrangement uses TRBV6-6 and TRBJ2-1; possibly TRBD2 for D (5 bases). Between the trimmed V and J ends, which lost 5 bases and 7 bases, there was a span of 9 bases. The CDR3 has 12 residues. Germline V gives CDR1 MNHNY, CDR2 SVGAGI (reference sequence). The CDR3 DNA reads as TGTGCCAGCAGTGGGAGTCGGAATGAGCAGTTCTTC. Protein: CASSGSRNEQFF.

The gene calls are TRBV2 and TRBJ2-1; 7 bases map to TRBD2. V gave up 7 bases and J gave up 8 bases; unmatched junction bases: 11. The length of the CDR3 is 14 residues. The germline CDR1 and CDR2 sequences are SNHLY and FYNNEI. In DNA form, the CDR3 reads TGTGCCAGCACCTTAGGGAGGGCCAGGTATGAGCAGTTCTTC. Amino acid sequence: CASTLGRARYEQFF.

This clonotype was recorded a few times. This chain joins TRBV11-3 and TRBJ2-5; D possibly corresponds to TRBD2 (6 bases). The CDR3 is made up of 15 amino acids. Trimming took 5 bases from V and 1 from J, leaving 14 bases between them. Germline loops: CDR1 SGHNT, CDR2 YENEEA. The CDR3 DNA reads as TGTGCCAGCAGCCTGTCCGGGAGCCTCCAAGAGACCCAGTACTTC. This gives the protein CASSLSGSLQETQYF.

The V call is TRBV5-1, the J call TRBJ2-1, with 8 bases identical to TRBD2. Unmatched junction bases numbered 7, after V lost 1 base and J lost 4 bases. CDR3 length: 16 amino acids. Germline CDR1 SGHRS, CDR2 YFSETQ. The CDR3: CASSLRTAGVYNEQFF. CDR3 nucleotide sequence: TGCGCCAGCAGCTTGCGTACAGCGGGAGTTTACAATGAGCAGTTCTTC.

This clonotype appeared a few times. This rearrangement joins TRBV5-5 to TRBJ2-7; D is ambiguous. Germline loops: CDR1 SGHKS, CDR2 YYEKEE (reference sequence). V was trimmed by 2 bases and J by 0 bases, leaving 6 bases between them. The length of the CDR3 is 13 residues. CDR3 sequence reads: CASSFAYSYEQYF. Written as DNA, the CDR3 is TGTGCCAGCAGCTTTGCTTACTCCTACGAGCAGTACTTC.

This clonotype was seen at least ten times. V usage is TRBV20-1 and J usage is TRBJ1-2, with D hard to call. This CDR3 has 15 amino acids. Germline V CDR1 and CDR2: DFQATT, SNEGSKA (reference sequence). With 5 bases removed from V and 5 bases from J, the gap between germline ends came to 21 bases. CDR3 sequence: CSAALETSGRYGYTF. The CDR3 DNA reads TGCAGTGCTGCGCTCGAAACCAGCGGTCGTTATGGCTACACCTTC.

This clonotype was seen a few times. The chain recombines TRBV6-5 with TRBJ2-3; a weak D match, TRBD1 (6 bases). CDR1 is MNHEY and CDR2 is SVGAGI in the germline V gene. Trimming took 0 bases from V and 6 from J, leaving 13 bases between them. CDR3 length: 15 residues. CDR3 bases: TGTGCCAGCAGTTACTCTGGACAGAATAAGGATACGCAGTATTTT. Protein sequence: CASSYSGQNKDTQYF.

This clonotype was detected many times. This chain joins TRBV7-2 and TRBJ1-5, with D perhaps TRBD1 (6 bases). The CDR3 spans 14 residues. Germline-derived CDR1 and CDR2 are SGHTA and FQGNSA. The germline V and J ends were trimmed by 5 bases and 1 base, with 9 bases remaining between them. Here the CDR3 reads CASSEDRSNQPQHF. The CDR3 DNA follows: TGTGCCAGCAGCGAAGACAGGAGCAATCAGCCCCAGCATTTT.

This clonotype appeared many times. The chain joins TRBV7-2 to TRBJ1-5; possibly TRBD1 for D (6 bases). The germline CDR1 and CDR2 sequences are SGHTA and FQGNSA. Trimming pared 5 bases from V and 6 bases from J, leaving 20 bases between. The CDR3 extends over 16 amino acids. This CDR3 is CASSPRGPSGAQPQHF. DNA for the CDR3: TGTGCCAGCAGCCCCCGGGGACCCTCGGGGGCTCAGCCCCAGCATTTT. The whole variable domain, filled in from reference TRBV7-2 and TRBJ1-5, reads GAGVSQSPSNKVTEKGKDVELRCDPISGHTALYWYRQSLGQGLEFLIYFQGNSAPDKSGLPSDRFSAERTGGSVSTLTIQRTQQEDSAVYLCASSPRGPSGAQPQHFGDGTRLSIL.

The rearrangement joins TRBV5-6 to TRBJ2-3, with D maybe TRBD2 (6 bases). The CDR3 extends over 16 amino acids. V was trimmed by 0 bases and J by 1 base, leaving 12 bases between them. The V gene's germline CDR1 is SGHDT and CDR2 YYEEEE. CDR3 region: CASSLASGHGTDTQYF. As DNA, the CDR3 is TGTGCCAGCAGCTTGGCGAGCGGGCACGGCACAGATACGCAGTATTTT.

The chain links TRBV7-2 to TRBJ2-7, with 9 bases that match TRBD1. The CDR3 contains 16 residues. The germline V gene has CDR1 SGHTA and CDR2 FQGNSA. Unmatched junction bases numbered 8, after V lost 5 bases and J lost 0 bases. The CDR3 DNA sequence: TGTGCCAGCAGCCGAACAGGGGGCTCTTCCTCCTACGAGCAGTACTTC. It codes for CASSRTGGSSSYEQYF.

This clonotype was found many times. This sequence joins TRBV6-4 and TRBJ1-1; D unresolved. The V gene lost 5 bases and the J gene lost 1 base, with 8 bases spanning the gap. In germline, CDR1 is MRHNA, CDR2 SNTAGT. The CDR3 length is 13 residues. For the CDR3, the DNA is TGTGCCAGCAGTCTGACAACGAACACTGAAGCTTTCTTT. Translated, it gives CASSLTTNTEAFF.

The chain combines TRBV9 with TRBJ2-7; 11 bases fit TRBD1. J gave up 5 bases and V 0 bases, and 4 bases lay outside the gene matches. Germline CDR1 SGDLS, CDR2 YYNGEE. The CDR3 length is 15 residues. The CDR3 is CASSVGGQGAHEQYF. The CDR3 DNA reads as TGTGCCAGCAGCGTAGGTGGACAGGGGGCGCACGAGCAGTACTTC.

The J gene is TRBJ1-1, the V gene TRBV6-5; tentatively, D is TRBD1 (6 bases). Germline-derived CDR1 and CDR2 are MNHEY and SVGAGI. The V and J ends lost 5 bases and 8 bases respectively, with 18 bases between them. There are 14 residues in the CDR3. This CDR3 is CASSQGRGSGEAFF. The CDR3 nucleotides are TGTGCCAGCAGTCAGGGGCGGGGGTCGGGGGAAGCTTTCTTT.

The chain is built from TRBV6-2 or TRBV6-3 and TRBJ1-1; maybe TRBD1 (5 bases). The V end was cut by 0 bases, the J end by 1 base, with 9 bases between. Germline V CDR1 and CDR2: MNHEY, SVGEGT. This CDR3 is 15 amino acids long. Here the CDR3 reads CASSYSSGTNTEAFF. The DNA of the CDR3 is TGTGCCAGCAGTTACTCGAGTGGGACGAACACTGAAGCTTTCTTT.

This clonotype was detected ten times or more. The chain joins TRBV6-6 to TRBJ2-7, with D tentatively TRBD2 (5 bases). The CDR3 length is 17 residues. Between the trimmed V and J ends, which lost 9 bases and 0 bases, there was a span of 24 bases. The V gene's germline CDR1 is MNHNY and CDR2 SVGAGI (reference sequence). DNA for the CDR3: TGTGCCAGTCAAGGCCCCGAGGGCACTGACTTCTCCTACGAGCAGTACTTC. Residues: CASQGPEGTDFSYEQYF.

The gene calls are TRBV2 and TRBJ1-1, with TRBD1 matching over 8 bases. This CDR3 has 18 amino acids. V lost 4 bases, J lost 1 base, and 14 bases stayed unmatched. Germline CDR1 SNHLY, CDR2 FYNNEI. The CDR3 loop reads CASSGGRTGKFRNTEAFF. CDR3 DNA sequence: TGTGCCAGCAGTGGAGGGAGGACAGGGAAGTTTCGGAACACTGAAGCTTTCTTT. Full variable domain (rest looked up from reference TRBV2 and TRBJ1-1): EPEVTQTPSHQVTQMGQEVILRCVPISNHLYFYWYRQILGQKVEFLVSFYNNEISEKSEIFDDQFSVERPDGSNFTLKIRSTKLEDSAMYFCASSGGRTGKFRNTEAFFGQGTRLTVV.

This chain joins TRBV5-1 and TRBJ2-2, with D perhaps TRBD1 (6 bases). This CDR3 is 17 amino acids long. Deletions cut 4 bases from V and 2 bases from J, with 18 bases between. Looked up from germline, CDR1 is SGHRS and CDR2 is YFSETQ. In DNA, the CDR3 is TGCGCCAGCAGCCCTGGGCCGGGACACCTAAACACCGGGGAGCTGTTTTTT. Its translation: CASSPGPGHLNTGELFF. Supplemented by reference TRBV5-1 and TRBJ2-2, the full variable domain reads KAGVTQTPRYLIKTRGQQVTLSCSPISGHRSVSWYQQTPGQGLQFLFEYFSETQRNKGNFPGRFSGRQFSNSRSEMNVSTLELGDSALYLCASSPGPGHLNTGELFFGEGSRLTVL.

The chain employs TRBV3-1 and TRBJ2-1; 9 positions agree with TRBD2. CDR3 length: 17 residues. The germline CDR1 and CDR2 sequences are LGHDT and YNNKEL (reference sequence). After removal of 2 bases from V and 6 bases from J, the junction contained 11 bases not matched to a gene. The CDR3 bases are TGTGCCAGCAGCCAACCCTTTAGCGGGAGTTTTGGCAATGAGCAGTTCTTC. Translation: CASSQPFSGSFGNEQFF.

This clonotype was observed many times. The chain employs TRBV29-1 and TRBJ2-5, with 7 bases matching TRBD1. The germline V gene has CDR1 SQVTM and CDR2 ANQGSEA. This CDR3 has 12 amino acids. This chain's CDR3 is CGEKDREETQYF. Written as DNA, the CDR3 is TGCGGGGAGAAAGACAGGGAAGAGACCCAGTACTTC.

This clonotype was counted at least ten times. Here the CDR3 reads CSVRDRTYEQYF. Here the CDR3 DNA reads TGCAGTGTCAGGGACAGGACCTACGAGCAGTACTTC. The chain joins TRBV20-1 to TRBJ2-7, with 8 nucleotides matching TRBD1. Trimming at V came to 7 bases and at J to 2 bases, leaving 4 bases not matched to a gene. This CDR3 has 12 residues. CDR1 and CDR2 (germline): DFQATT, SNEGSKA (reference sequence).

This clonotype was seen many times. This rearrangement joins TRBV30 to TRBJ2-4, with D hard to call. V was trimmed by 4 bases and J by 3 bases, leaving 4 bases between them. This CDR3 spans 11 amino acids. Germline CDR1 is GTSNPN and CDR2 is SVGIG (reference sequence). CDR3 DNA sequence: TGTGCCTGGACGTACAAAAACATTCAGTACTTC. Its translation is CAWTYKNIQYF. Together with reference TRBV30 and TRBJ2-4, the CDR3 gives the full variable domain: SQTIHQWPATLVQPVGSPLSLECTVEGTSNPNLYWYRQAAGRGLQLLFYSVGIGQISSEVPQNLSASRPQDRQFILSSKKLLLSDSGFYLCAWTYKNIQYFGAGTRLSVL.

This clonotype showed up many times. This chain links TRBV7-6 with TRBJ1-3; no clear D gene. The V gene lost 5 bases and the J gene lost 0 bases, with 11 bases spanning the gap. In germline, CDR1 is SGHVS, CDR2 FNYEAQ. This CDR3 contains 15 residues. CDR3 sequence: CASSPRTVSGNTIYF. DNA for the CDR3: TGTGCCAGCAGCCCCCGAACGGTCTCTGGAAACACCATATATTTT.